These 16 T cell receptor beta chains share one sample of origin, sequenced in a study of cytomegalovirus exposure and HLA in healthy donors. PCR primers comprised 60 Vbeta and 13 Jbeta primers. Profiling relied on immunoSEQ multiplex PCR, and the TCRdb table lists in-frame clones only, not all of them. The sample includes fewer than 200,000 clones, roughly 65% seen only once; the top ten take approximately 4.5%. The sample taken for sequencing was PBMCs. These receptors were collected from a woman aged 18-29 years in good health and CMV-seropositive.

The genes are TRBV27 and TRBJ2-7; 12 bases agree with TRBD1. The CDR3 consists of 16 residues. Germline V CDR1 and CDR2: MNHEY, SMNVEV (reference sequence). V trimming: 6 bases; J trimming: 0 bases; junction bases outside the gene matches: 6. The CDR3 DNA is TGTGCCAGCAGCCCGGGACAGGGGGCGTTCTCCTACGAGCAGTACTTC. It is translated as CASSPGQGAFSYEQYF.

The chain carries TRBV7-3 and TRBJ1-1; the D gene is possibly TRBD1 (5 bases). Per the germline V gene, CDR1 is SGHTA and CDR2 is FQGTGA. V lost 4 bases, J lost 1 base, and 10 bases lay in between. CDR3 length: 14 amino acids. For the CDR3, the DNA is TGTGCCAGCAGCTCAGGGTACCCGAACACTGAAGCTTTCTTT. Translating it yields CASSSGYPNTEAFF.

The rearrangement joins TRBV19 to TRBJ1-1; 7 positions agree with TRBD1. The junction had 4 bases not matched to a gene; V was cut back by 9 bases and J by 0 bases. The CDR3 covers 13 residues. Germline V lookup: CDR1 LNHDA, CDR2 SQIVND (reference sequence). CDR3 region: CASEDRVNTEAFF. The CDR3, as DNA: TGTGCCAGCGAAGACAGGGTGAACACTGAAGCTTTCTTT.

This chain links TRBV5-1 with TRBJ1-4; TRBD1 agrees at 8 bases. This CDR3 spans 13 amino acids. CDR1 SGHRS and CDR2 YFSETQ come from the germline V gene. The V and J ends lost 8 bases and 7 bases, in that order; junction bases with no gene match: 7. Written as DNA, the CDR3 is TGCGCCAGTTCACAGGGGGATGTTGAAAAACTGTTTTTT. Amino acids: CASSQGDVEKLFF.

A remark on this clone: One junction end does not reproduce the germline sequence, and a read error may be involved. This chain joins TRBV7-7 and TRBJ2-7; D possibly corresponds to TRBD1 (6 bases). The CDR3 sequence is 14 residues long. Germline V gene data show CDR1 as SSHAT and CDR2 as FNYEAQ (reference sequence). The DNA for the CDR3 is TGTGCTAGCAGCAGATCGACAGGAACGTACGAGCAGTACTTC. It yields the protein CASSRSTGTYEQYF.

The V and J genes are TRBV18 and TRBJ2-7; D is possibly TRBD1 (6 bases). This CDR3 region has 16 residues. V was trimmed by 2 bases and J by 1 base, leaving 15 bases between them. Germline V gene sequence: CDR1 KGHSH, CDR2 LQKENI. CDR3 residues: CASSPGAGVSSYEQYF. As DNA, the CDR3 is TGTGCCAGCTCACCAGGCGCAGGGGTGAGTTCCTACGAGCAGTACTTC.

Only one count was recorded for this clone. The chain employs TRBV29-1 and TRBJ2-5; D might be TRBD1 (6 bases). Germline V lookup: CDR1 SQVTM, CDR2 ANQGSEA. Trimming pared 4 bases from V and 0 bases from J, leaving 9 bases between. This CDR3 comprises 13 residues. For the CDR3, the DNA is TGCAGCGTTGGAGACAGGAACCAAGAGACCCAGTACTTC. It translates to CSVGDRNQETQYF.

This clone has just a few counts. This chain links TRBV6-6 with TRBJ1-2; D not certain. In germline, CDR1 is MNHNY, CDR2 SVGAGI (reference sequence). The V and J ends lost 2 bases and 3 bases respectively, with 16 bases between them. The CDR3 has 16 amino acids. CDR3 region: CASSYPRKGRHYGYTF. The CDR3 region has the DNA TGTGCCAGCAGTTACCCCCGAAAAGGCAGGCACTATGGCTACACCTTC.

This chain joins TRBV6-1 and TRBJ2-2, with 9 nucleotides matching TRBD1. This CDR3 comprises 20 residues. V trimming: 4 bases; J trimming: 7 bases; junction bases outside the gene matches: 22. Per the germline V gene, CDR1 is MNHNS and CDR2 is SASEGT. The CDR3 DNA is TGTGCCAGCAGTGCGTCCGGGACAGGGAAGATCTTTTGGCGTAGCGGGGAGCTGTTTTTT. Protein: CASSASGTGKIFWRSGELFF.

The gene calls are TRBV29-1 and TRBJ1-2; maybe TRBD1 (6 bases). The CDR3 is 13 amino acids. The germline V gene has CDR1 SQVTM and CDR2 ANQGSEA. Trimming took 6 bases from V and 2 from J, leaving 13 bases between them. CDR3: CSVRTGINYGYTF. DNA for the CDR3: TGCAGCGTGAGAACAGGGATCAACTATGGCTACACCTTC.

This chain links TRBV6-5 with TRBJ1-2; tentatively, D is TRBD1 (6 bases). CDR1 is MNHEY and CDR2 is SVGAGI in the germline V gene. V shed 5 bases and J shed 4 bases, with 17 bases lying between them. This CDR3 is built from 15 residues. CDR3 protein: CASSTGGAGGYGYTF. CDR3 nucleotide sequence: TGTGCCAGCAGTACTGGGGGCGCGGGAGGCTATGGCTACACCTTC.

The CDR3 DNA reads as TGTGCCTGGAGTGTAGGGGAAGCCTACGAGCAGTACTTC. It codes for CAWSVGEAYEQYF. The rearrangement uses TRBV30 and TRBJ2-7; a weak D match, TRBD1 (5 bases). This CDR3 comprises 13 residues. Germline CDR1 is GTSNPN and CDR2 is SVGIG (reference sequence). The germline V and J ends were trimmed by 0 bases and 2 bases, with 8 bases remaining between them.

The table lists this clone with a few counts. The chain joins TRBV4-1 to TRBJ2-3; TRBD2 matches 7 bases. V trimming: 3 bases; J trimming: 2 bases; junction bases outside the gene matches: 8. The CDR3 contains 16 residues. CDR1 and CDR2 (germline): MGHRA, YSYEKL. CDR3 protein: CASSQRTSENTDTQYF. The CDR3 DNA follows: TGCGCCAGCAGCCAGAGAACTAGCGAAAACACAGATACGCAGTATTTT.

The rearrangement joins TRBV7-9 to TRBJ2-7; 11 bases are shared with TRBD1. Germline V gene data show CDR1 as SEHNR and CDR2 as FQNEAQ (reference sequence). Trimming at V came to 4 bases and at J to 6 bases, leaving 5 bases not matched to a gene. The CDR3 extends over 14 amino acids. CDR3 coding DNA: TGTGCCAGCAGCTACGGGACAGGGGGGAGCGAGCAGTACTTC. As protein: CASSYGTGGSEQYF.

The chain couples TRBV7-2 to TRBJ1-2; no clear D gene. Germline-derived CDR1 and CDR2 are SGHTA and FQGNSA. Trimming stripped 1 base from V and 2 bases from J, with 8 bases between. The CDR3 contains 14 residues. The CDR3 region is CASSLGPVNYGYTF. In DNA, the CDR3 is TGTGCCAGCAGCTTAGGTCCCGTGAACTATGGCTACACCTTC.

The V gene is TRBV30, the J gene TRBJ2-1, with TRBD2 matching over 8 bases. V shed 4 bases, J shed 4 bases, and the junction held 3 bases outside the gene matches. This CDR3 is 13 amino acids long. CDR1 is GTSNPN, CDR2 SVGIG, per germline (reference sequence). The CDR3 region has the DNA TGTGCCTGGAACGGCGGGGGGTACAATGAGCAGTTCTTC. Translating gives CAWNGGGYNEQFF.